This T cell receptor (beta chain) was sequenced for a study of OX40 agonist ivuxolimab in advanced cancers. In the study overall: Ivuxolimab was an agonistic, fully human IgG2 monoclonal antibody directed against OX40 (CD134), a costimulatory receptor. Intravenous ivuxolimab was administered to patients every 2 weeks at six dose levels: 0.01, 0.1, 0.3, 1.5, 3 and 10 mg/kg. Of the approximately 53 patients in dose escalation, about 20 had hepatocellular carcinoma, around 15 had melanoma, 9 had renal cell carcinoma and 9 had head and neck cancer. In the dose-escalation cohort, 82.7% of patients were male, and the mean age was about 55 years, with a range of 23 to 79. Patients were allowed to have had prior anti-PD-1, anti-PD-L1 or anti-CTLA-4 therapy, and 40% to 45% of the dose-escalation patients had previously received checkpoint inhibitors. Three dose-escalation patients achieved partial responses, one with hepatocellular carcinoma and two with cutaneous melanoma. The point of sequencing TCRbeta in the periphery was to test whether ivuxolimab changed TCR sequence diversity and drove clonal T-cell expansion. The paper describes the monotherapy dose-escalation part (N of about 47 patients) of the phase I trial of ivuxolimab. What the study reported, not specific to this receptor: On average, CD8+ T cells showed more expanded clones than CD4+ T cells after ivuxolimab. Antigen specificity was not determined for the clonally expanded peripheral T cells. Clonal expansion of both CD4+ and CD8+ blood T cells was observed from baseline to week 6 at doses 0.1 to 3.0 mg/kg. Low levels of normalized T-cell clonal expansion were also seen in some patients who did not respond. Partial responders in the 0.1-3.0 mg/kg groups had among the lowest normalized peripheral clonal expansion, especially among CD8+ T cells.

Sequences SGHNT (CDR1) and YYREEE (CDR2) are obtained from the germline V gene (reference sequence). From cysteine to phenylalanine, the CDR3 is 15 amino acids long. The retained sequence is limited to the CDR3, 45 bases, with the frame set at the first base. The V end gives up 4 bases and the J end 3 bases, leaving 6 bases in the junction not matched to a gene. With respect to this clone: It lacks a known antigen. Base qualities are not provided; no much larger clone lies one nucleotide away.

Patients with autoimmune disease history or receiving systemic immunosuppression were excluded from the trial. In every dose cohort, peripheral blood was drawn for TCR sequencing at baseline, cycle 4 day 1, and cycle 7 day 1. Samples came from an open-label, multicenter, first-in-human phase I dose-escalation trial of ivuxolimab. The trial enrolled adults with locally advanced or metastatic head and neck squamous cell, hepatocellular, melanoma or renal cell carcinoma. Before TCR sequencing, CD4+ T cells and CD8+ T cells were sorted from peripheral blood as separate populations. For sequencing of the TCRbeta CDR3 region, genomic DNA was extracted from the sorted cells. The immunoSEQ Assay was used to sequence the TCRbeta CDR3 regions. What TCRdb holds here is the immuneACCESS table cut down to in-frame rearrangements. Part of the clones is not present; checked against another copy, under half of the missing clones reflect an unresolved V gene, and the others are unexplained. The sample table contains 85,000 to 90,000 clones; only one count was recorded for roughly 90% of them. Together, the top ten hold 0.9% to 1.2% of the sample.

This TCR came from an adult with an advanced solid tumor such as melanoma, head and neck, liver or kidney cancer. Sequencing was performed on CD4+ or CD8+ T cells sorted from blood, taken in a trial of the OX40 agonist ivuxolimab. The rearranged segments are TRBV5-4 and TRBJ2-4; 8 bases in the junction line up with TRBD2. The bases are TGTGCCAGCAGCCCCGATAGCGGGAACAAAAACATTCAGTACTTC. The translation is CASSPDSGNKNIQYF.